A selection of T cell receptor beta chains follows, all from one sample in a study of T cell responses to AZD1222 COVID-19 vaccine. Repertoires were generated with immunoSEQ multiplex PCR, while TCRdb's copy carries only in-frame clones and drops some. The sample holds some 160,000 clones, about 91% seen once. Material: peripheral blood, obtained on day 0 of AZD1222 vaccination. These receptors were obtained from an adult in good health. Each CDR3 is given with its conserved first and last residue. The order of the fields is clone size, V gene, CDR3 length, J gene, D gene, CDR3 DNA, CDR3 protein. D genes are given only for firm matches. Not all rows give a size; the values are once, few, many and, for expanded clones, a class.

clone_size: -; v_call: TRBV7-3; cdr3_length: 14; j_call: TRBJ2-7; d_call: -; cdr3_nt: TGTGCCAGCAGCTTAACCTCCCTCTCCTACGAGCAGTACTTC; cdr3_aa: CASSLTSLSYEQYF
clone_size: -; v_call: TRBV18; cdr3_length: 15; j_call: TRBJ2-7; d_call: -; cdr3_nt: TGTGCCAGCTCACCATGGGGCAGGGATGGCGCCGAGCAGTACTTC; cdr3_aa: CASSPWGRDGAEQYF
clone_size: -; v_call: TRBV19; cdr3_length: 14; j_call: TRBJ2-3; d_call: -; cdr3_nt: TGTGCCAGTAGTGGAGGGGGCCACACAGATACGCAGTATTTT; cdr3_aa: CASSGGGHTDTQYF
clone_size: -; v_call: TRBV28; cdr3_length: 14; j_call: TRBJ1-4; d_call: TRBD1; cdr3_nt: TGTGCCAGCAGACCGACAGGGAGTGATGAAAAACTGTTTTTT; cdr3_aa: CASRPTGSDEKLFF
clone_size: -; v_call: TRBV6-5; cdr3_length: 14; j_call: TRBJ2-3; d_call: -; cdr3_nt: TGTGCCACTGGGGGTAGTTGGGGCACAGATACGCAGTATTTT; cdr3_aa: CATGGSWGTDTQYF
clone_size: -; v_call: TRBV24-1; cdr3_length: 16; j_call: TRBJ2-2; d_call: -; cdr3_nt: TGTGCCACCAGTGCCCTTAGTGAGGGGGAGAACGGGGAGCTGTTTTTT; cdr3_aa: CATSALSEGENGELFF
clone_size: -; v_call: TRBV18; cdr3_length: 17; j_call: TRBJ1-2; d_call: -; cdr3_nt: TGTGCCAGCTCACCACGATTGGGGGACCCTGAGGGAGATGGCTACACCTTC; cdr3_aa: CASSPRLGDPEGDGYTF
clone_size: -; v_call: TRBV20-1; cdr3_length: 13; j_call: TRBJ2-7; d_call: -; cdr3_nt: TGCAGTGCTAGTTCTTCCCGCTCCTACGAGCAGTACTTC; cdr3_aa: CSASSSRSYEQYF
clone_size: -; v_call: TRBV5-1; cdr3_length: 16; j_call: TRBJ2-5; d_call: TRBD1; cdr3_nt: TGCGCCAGCAGCTTGGGTGGCAGGGGGCGTCAAGAGACCCAGTACTTC; cdr3_aa: CASSLGGRGRQETQYF
clone_size: -; v_call: TRBV7-9; cdr3_length: 13; j_call: TRBJ1-1; d_call: -; cdr3_nt: TGTGCCAGCAGTACAGGGAGCGCCACTGAAGCTTTCTTT; cdr3_aa: CASSTGSATEAFF
clone_size: -; v_call: TRBV15; cdr3_length: 17; j_call: TRBJ2-1; d_call: -; cdr3_nt: TGTGCCACCAGCAGAGACGGGGAATTCAGCTCCTACAATGAGCAGTTCTTC; cdr3_aa: CATSRDGEFSSYNEQFF
clone_size: once; v_call: TRBV7-9; cdr3_length: 14; j_call: TRBJ2-5; d_call: -; cdr3_nt: TGTGCCAGCAGCGCCAGACAGATGGGGGAGACCCAGTACTTC; cdr3_aa: CASSARQMGETQYF
clone_size: -; v_call: TRBV19; cdr3_length: 12; j_call: TRBJ1-1; d_call: -; cdr3_nt: TGTGCCAGTAGTACCTACTACACTGAAGCTTTCTTT; cdr3_aa: CASSTYYTEAFF
clone_size: -; v_call: TRBV24-1; cdr3_length: 15; j_call: TRBJ2-5; d_call: -; cdr3_nt: TGTGCCACCAGTGATCCGCGGACAGAGCAAGAGACCCAGTACTTC; cdr3_aa: CATSDPRTEQETQYF